These T cell receptor beta chains were read from a single sample in a study of graft-versus-host responses after intestinal transplantation. Sequencing was performed with immunoSEQ multiplex PCR; in TCRdb, only in-frame clones are kept and a portion is missing. Of around 100,000 clones listed, around 92% are singletons. For these TCRs, the target antigens are not known. Specimen: unstimulated CD8+ T cells sorted from spleen or lymph node cells, collected before transplant. The receptors here all came from a human donor who was the organ donor for an intestinal transplant. The CDR3 runs from the conserved cysteine through the conserved F or W. The D gene is left open where the match is weak. Clone size is stated in some rows and not others, as once, few, many or a class when expanded.

V gene: TRBV18
J gene: TRBJ2-1
D gene: .
clone size: .
CDR3 DNA: TGTGCCAGCTCACCACGAAAGAGTCCCTACAATGAGCAGTTCTTC
CDR3 protein: CASSPRKSPYNEQFF

V gene: TRBV4-1
J gene: TRBJ1-1
D gene: .
clone size: .
CDR3 DNA: TGCGCCAGCAGCCAAGAGGTCCCCGGCAGGGCTGAAGCTTTCTTT
CDR3 protein: CASSQEVPGRAEAFF

V gene: TRBV4-3
J gene: TRBJ2-5
D gene: TRBD2
clone size: .
CDR3 DNA: TGCGCCAGCAGCCTCCAAATCCCCGGGACTAGCGGGAGGGGGGAGACCCAGTACTTC
CDR3 protein: CASSLQIPGTSGRGETQYF

V gene: TRBV6-1
J gene: TRBJ2-3
D gene: .
clone size: .
CDR3 DNA: TGTGCCAGCATAGCCCAAGGGAGGCTCACAGATACGCAGTATTTT
CDR3 protein: CASIAQGRLTDTQYF

V gene: TRBV7-8
J gene: TRBJ2-3
D gene: .
clone size: .
CDR3 DNA: TGTGCCAGCAGCTCCCGAGCGTTTGAATCCACAGATACGCAGTATTTT
CDR3 protein: CASSSRAFESTDTQYF

V gene: TRBV29-1
J gene: TRBJ2-1
D gene: .
clone size: .
CDR3 DNA: TGCAGCGCCCTGGGGGGGGCGGACAGGGAACGCGGTGAGCAGTTCTTC
CDR3 protein: CSALGGADRERGEQFF

V gene: TRBV19
J gene: TRBJ1-5
D gene: .
clone size: once
CDR3 DNA: TGTGCCAGTAGTTTAATGATTTATAGCAATCAGCCCCAGCATTTT
CDR3 protein: CASSLMIYSNQPQHF

V gene: TRBV4-1
J gene: TRBJ2-7
D gene: TRBD2
clone size: .
CDR3 DNA: TGCGCCAGCAGCCCTGAAAGCGGGGGACAATTCTACGAGCAGTACTTC
CDR3 protein: CASSPESGGQFYEQYF

V gene: TRBV9
J gene: TRBJ2-1
D gene: TRBD2
clone size: .
CDR3 DNA: TGTGCCAGCAGCGCCACCGGGACTAGCGTATACAATGAGCAGTTCTTC
CDR3 protein: CASSATGTSVYNEQFF

V gene: TRBV14
J gene: TRBJ1-1
D gene: .
clone size: .
CDR3 DNA: TGTGCCAGCAGGGCTCGTGGCAGGGGAACTGAAGCTTTCTTT
CDR3 protein: CASRARGRGTEAFF

V gene: TRBV28
J gene: TRBJ2-2
D gene: .
clone size: .
CDR3 DNA: TGTGCCAGTAAGGGGGCCGGGGAGCTGTTTTTT
CDR3 protein: CASKGAGELFF

V gene: TRBV28
J gene: TRBJ1-2
D gene: TRBD1
clone size: .
CDR3 DNA: TGTGCCACCGAATCCGGGACAGGTGCTAACTATGGCTACACCTTC
CDR3 protein: CATESGTGANYGYTF

V gene: TRBV6-5
J gene: TRBJ1-4
D gene: .
clone size: .
CDR3 DNA: TGTGCCAGCAGCATAGACGGTCCTAATGAAAAACTGTTTTTT
CDR3 protein: CASSIDGPNEKLFF

V gene: TRBV29-1
J gene: TRBJ2-5
D gene: TRBD2
clone size: once
CDR3 DNA: TGCAGCGCCGGGCGTCGGGGGGGGACCCAGTACTTC
CDR3 protein: CSAGRRGGTQYF

V gene: TRBV6-6
J gene: TRBJ2-5
D gene: .
clone size: .
CDR3 DNA: TGTGCCAGCAGACAAGAGACCCAGTACTTC
CDR3 protein: CASRQETQYF

V gene: TRBV10-3
J gene: TRBJ1-5
D gene: TRBD1
clone size: .
CDR3 DNA: TGTGCCATCAGTGAGCCCGAGGACAGGGTCAATCAGCCCCAGCATTTT
CDR3 protein: CAISEPEDRVNQPQHF

V gene: TRBV27
J gene: TRBJ1-5
D gene: .
clone size: .
CDR3 DNA: TGTGCCAGCAGTTTGGTTTACCATCAGCCCCAGCATTTT
CDR3 protein: CASSLVYHQPQHF

V gene: TRBV19
J gene: TRBJ2-3
D gene: .
clone size: .
CDR3 DNA: TGTGCCAGTAGTACCCGCGAGGGAGTAGTGACAGATACGCAGTATTTT
CDR3 protein: CASSTREGVVTDTQYF

V gene: TRBV9
J gene: TRBJ1-2
D gene: .
clone size: .
CDR3 DNA: TGTGCCAGTAGCGGAGAGGGGATCACTAGCTATGGCTACACCTTC
CDR3 protein: CASSGEGITSYGYTF

V gene: TRBV5-6
J gene: TRBJ2-7
D gene: .
clone size: .
CDR3 DNA: TGTGCCAGCAGCGACAGTTTCTCCTACGAGCAGTACTTC
CDR3 protein: CASSDSFSYEQYF

V gene: TRBV5-4
J gene: TRBJ1-2
D gene: .
clone size: .
CDR3 DNA: TGTGCCAGCAGCTTTGCGGACAGACCTAACTATGGCTACACCTTC
CDR3 protein: CASSFADRPNYGYTF

V gene: TRBV27
J gene: TRBJ2-7
D gene: .
clone size: .
CDR3 DNA: TGTGCCAGCAGTCCACCCGGGTCCTACGAGCAGTACTTC
CDR3 protein: CASSPPGSYEQYF

V gene: TRBV30
J gene: TRBJ2-3
D gene: .
clone size: .
CDR3 DNA: TGTGCCTGGAGTGTGAAAGCGAGACAGGCAGATACGCAGTATTTT
CDR3 protein: CAWSVKARQADTQYF

V gene: TRBV19
J gene: TRBJ2-7
D gene: .
clone size: .
CDR3 DNA: TGTGCCAGTAGTATCTCCTGGCGGCCGCTCTCCTACGAGCAGTACTTC
CDR3 protein: CASSISWRPLSYEQYF

V gene: TRBV27
J gene: TRBJ2-7
D gene: .
clone size: .
CDR3 DNA: TGTGCCAGCAGTTTAGGGGGCAGGGACTACGAGCAGTACTTC
CDR3 protein: CASSLGGRDYEQYF

V gene: TRBV9
J gene: TRBJ2-3
D gene: TRBD2
clone size: .
CDR3 DNA: TGTGCCAGCAGCGGGACTAGCGGGAGGGCTAGCACAGATACGCAGTATTTT
CDR3 protein: CASSGTSGRASTDTQYF

V gene: TRBV27
J gene: TRBJ1-1
D gene: .
clone size: .
CDR3 DNA: TGTGCCAGCAGTTTATCGGGGCAGTTGAACACTGAAGCTTTCTTT
CDR3 protein: CASSLSGQLNTEAFF

V gene: TRBV18
J gene: TRBJ2-5
D gene: .
clone size: .
CDR3 DNA: TGTGCCAGCTCACCACCTAATCAGGAGGTGGAGACCCAGTACTTC
CDR3 protein: CASSPPNQEVETQYF

V gene: TRBV2
J gene: TRBJ2-3
D gene: TRBD2
clone size: .
CDR3 DNA: TGTGCCAGCAGTGAAGCAGCGGGAGGGATAACAGATACGCAGTATTTT
CDR3 protein: CASSEAAGGITDTQYF

V gene: TRBV2
J gene: TRBJ2-5
D gene: .
clone size: .
CDR3 DNA: TGTGCCAGCAGCCCCTCGGGCGGAGCGCGGCAGTACTTC
CDR3 protein: CASSPSGGARQYF

V gene: TRBV5-6
J gene: TRBJ1-1
D gene: .
clone size: .
CDR3 DNA: TGTGCCAGCACCGATAGTTTAGATGGGTACACTGAAGCTTTCTTT
CDR3 protein: CASTDSLDGYTEAFF

V gene: TRBV4-1
J gene: TRBJ1-4
D gene: TRBD1
clone size: .
CDR3 DNA: TGCGCCAGCAGCCAAGTCGGGACAGGGACAACTAATGAAAAACTGTTTTTT
CDR3 protein: CASSQVGTGTTNEKLFF

V gene: TRBV5-1
J gene: TRBJ2-1
D gene: .
clone size: .
CDR3 DNA: TGCGCCAGCAGCCCACTGTCTAACCAACTCGATGAGCAGTTCTTC
CDR3 protein: CASSPLSNQLDEQFF

V gene: TRBV9
J gene: TRBJ1-1
D gene: .
clone size: .
CDR3 DNA: TGTGCCAGCAGCGCATCTCACCAACCTCGTCTGGGGGCTTTCTTT
CDR3 protein: CASSASHQPRLGAFF

V gene: TRBV7-9
J gene: TRBJ2-5
D gene: TRBD2
clone size: .
CDR3 DNA: TGTGCCAGCAGCTTGGCGGGAGTCCAAGAGACCCAGTACTTC
CDR3 protein: CASSLAGVQETQYF

V gene: TRBV6-1
J gene: TRBJ2-1
D gene: .
clone size: .
CDR3 DNA: TGTGCCAGCAGTGAAGTCAGTTTATTTAGGGATGAGCAGTTCTTC
CDR3 protein: CASSEVSLFRDEQFF

V gene: TRBV15
J gene: TRBJ1-1
D gene: TRBD1
clone size: .
CDR3 DNA: TGTGCCACCAGAAACGTCGCATGGTCGGGCCAGGGGGTGGCTATGGCTGAAGCTTTCTTT
CDR3 protein: CATRNVAWSGQGVAMAEAFF

V gene: TRBV6-5
J gene: TRBJ2-2
D gene: TRBD2
clone size: .
CDR3 DNA: TGTGCCAGCAGTTACCGACTAGCGGGAGCCGGGGAGCTGTTTTTT
CDR3 protein: CASSYRLAGAGELFF

V gene: TRBV7-9
J gene: TRBJ2-3
D gene: .
clone size: .
CDR3 DNA: TGTGCCAGCAGCTTAAGGACAGAAAGGGGCACAGATACGCAGTATTTT
CDR3 protein: CASSLRTERGTDTQYF

V gene: TRBV7-2
J gene: TRBJ1-6
D gene: TRBD1
clone size: once
CDR3 DNA: TGTGCCAGCAGCGAAAGAAGGGGAAAGACAGGGTGGTTTTCACCCCTCCACTTT
CDR3 protein: CASSERRGKTGWFSPLHF

V gene: TRBV5-1
J gene: TRBJ2-3
D gene: TRBD1
clone size: .
CDR3 DNA: TGCGCCAGCAGCGAGACAGGGGGGACAGATACGCAGTATTTT
CDR3 protein: CASSETGGTDTQYF

V gene: TRBV6-1
J gene: TRBJ1-1
D gene: .
clone size: .
CDR3 DNA: TGTGCCAGCAGTGAAAGGTTGAGCGAGAACACTGAAGCTTTCTTT
CDR3 protein: CASSERLSENTEAFF

V gene: TRBV11-2
J gene: TRBJ2-7
D gene: .
clone size: .
CDR3 DNA: TGTGCCAGCAGCTTAGGTGCGTACGAGCAGTACTTC
CDR3 protein: CASSLGAYEQYF

V gene: TRBV5-8
J gene: TRBJ2-4
D gene: .
clone size: .
CDR3 DNA: TGTGCCAGCAGCTTGTCTCCGGTCCTAGCCAAAAACATTCAGTACTTC
CDR3 protein: CASSLSPVLAKNIQYF

V gene: TRBV10-3
J gene: TRBJ2-7
D gene: TRBD2
clone size: .
CDR3 DNA: TGTGCCATCAGTGAAGGACTAGCGGGAGAGTACGAGCAGTACTTC
CDR3 protein: CAISEGLAGEYEQYF

V gene: TRBV4-1
J gene: TRBJ1-1
D gene: .
clone size: .
CDR3 DNA: TGCGCCAGCAGCCATCAACAGACCAACACTGAAGCTTTCTTT
CDR3 protein: CASSHQQTNTEAFF